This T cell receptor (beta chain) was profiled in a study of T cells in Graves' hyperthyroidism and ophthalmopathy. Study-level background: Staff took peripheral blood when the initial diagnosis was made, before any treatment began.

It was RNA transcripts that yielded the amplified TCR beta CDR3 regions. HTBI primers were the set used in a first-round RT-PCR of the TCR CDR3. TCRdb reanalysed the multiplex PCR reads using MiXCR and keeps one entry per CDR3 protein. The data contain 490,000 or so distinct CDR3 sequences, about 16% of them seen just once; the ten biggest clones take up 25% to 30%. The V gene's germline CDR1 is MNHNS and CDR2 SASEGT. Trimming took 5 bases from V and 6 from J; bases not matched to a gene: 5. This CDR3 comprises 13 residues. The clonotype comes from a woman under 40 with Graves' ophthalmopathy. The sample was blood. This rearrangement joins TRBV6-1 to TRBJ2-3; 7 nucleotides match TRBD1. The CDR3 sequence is CASSPTGQDTQYF. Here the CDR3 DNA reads TGTGCCAGCAGTCCGACAGGGCAGGATACGCAGTATTTT.